These T cell receptor beta chains were read from a single sample in a study of T cells after yellow fever vaccination. MiXCR, run by TCRdb on the 5' RACE reads, gives a single entry per CDR3 protein. The repertoire holds about 630,000 distinct CDR3 sequences, about 12% seen once, with about 16% in the top ten. The sample here was PBMCs, taken on the day of the yellow fever booster vaccination. These TCRs come from a young man who received the YFV17D yellow fever vaccine. The CDR3 runs from the conserved cysteine through the conserved F or W. A D gene is named only where the DNA matches it firmly. Clone size appears in some rows only: once, few, many, or a class for an expanded clone.

CDR3 DNA: TGTGCCAGCAGTTTATCAACCTTAATCGCTAATGAGCAGTTCTTC; CDR3 protein: CASSLSTLIANEQFF; clone size: few; D gene: .; V gene: TRBV27; J gene: TRBJ2-1; CDR3 length: 15
CDR3 DNA: TGTGCCAGCAGTTACCAACAGGGATACTACGAGCAGTACTTC; CDR3 protein: CASSYQQGYYEQYF; clone size: .; D gene: .; V gene: TRBV5-6; J gene: TRBJ2-7; CDR3 length: 14
CDR3 DNA: TGTGCCAGCAGCTCGGACGCAGGCTACGAGCAGTACTTC; CDR3 protein: CASSSDAGYEQYF; clone size: few; D gene: .; V gene: TRBV7-7; J gene: TRBJ2-7; CDR3 length: 13
CDR3 DNA: TGCAGTGCTAGTTTACTAGCGGGAGTCGGGCAGTACTTC; CDR3 protein: CSASLLAGVGQYF; clone size: few; D gene: TRBD2; V gene: TRBV20-1; J gene: TRBJ2-7; CDR3 length: 13
CDR3 DNA: TGTGCCAGCAGCTTATGGGGGGGCTATGGCTACACCTTC; CDR3 protein: CASSLWGGYGYTF; clone size: few; D gene: .; V gene: TRBV7-3; J gene: TRBJ1-2; CDR3 length: 13
CDR3 DNA: TGCAGTGCTAGCGACCTGGCTGAGCAGTTCTTC; CDR3 protein: CSASDLAEQFF; clone size: .; D gene: .; V gene: TRBV20-1; J gene: TRBJ2-1; CDR3 length: 11
CDR3 DNA: TGCAGCGTTGAGTTTATGGCAGGGGGCAAAGGGGAGCTGTTTTTT; CDR3 protein: CSVEFMAGGKGELFF; clone size: .; D gene: TRBD1; V gene: TRBV29-1; J gene: TRBJ2-2; CDR3 length: 15
CDR3 DNA: TGTGCCAGCAGTGACAGAATTACCCCCGGGACAGGGATATCCTACGAGCAGTACTTC; CDR3 protein: CASSDRITPGTGISYEQYF; clone size: few; D gene: TRBD1; V gene: TRBV6-4; J gene: TRBJ2-7; CDR3 length: 19
CDR3 DNA: TGTGCCAGCAGCCAAGAAGGGGGATACGAGCAGTACTTC; CDR3 protein: CASSQEGGYEQYF; clone size: few; D gene: .; V gene: TRBV4-2; J gene: TRBJ2-7; CDR3 length: 13
CDR3 DNA: TGTGCCAGCATGCTTCAGTTCTTC; CDR3 protein: CASMLQFF; clone size: few; D gene: .; V gene: TRBV28; J gene: TRBJ2-1; CDR3 length: 8
CDR3 DNA: TGTGCCAGCAGCATTAAACAGGTCAATGAGCAGTTCTTC; CDR3 protein: CASSIKQVNEQFF; clone size: few; D gene: .; V gene: TRBV7-9; J gene: TRBJ2-1; CDR3 length: 13
CDR3 DNA: TGTGCCAGCAGCTACAGGGGTAGCGGGACACCAGCTGACGGGGAGCTGTTTTTT; CDR3 protein: CASSYRGSGTPADGELFF; clone size: .; D gene: .; V gene: TRBV5-6; J gene: TRBJ2-2; CDR3 length: 18
CDR3 DNA: TGTGCCAGCAGCCCCGGGCTACTAGCGGGAGGGCCGAAGGAGACCCAGTACTTC; CDR3 protein: CASSPGLLAGGPKETQYF; clone size: few; D gene: TRBD2; V gene: TRBV11-2; J gene: TRBJ2-5; CDR3 length: 18
CDR3 DNA: TGTGCCACCAGTGATGGTCACAATGAGCAGTTCTTC; CDR3 protein: CATSDGHNEQFF; clone size: .; D gene: .; V gene: TRBV24-1; J gene: TRBJ2-1; CDR3 length: 12
CDR3 DNA: TGTGCCAGCAGTCCCGAAGGGGGGAGGGCCTCCTACGAGCAGTACTTC; CDR3 protein: CASSPEGGRASYEQYF; clone size: .; D gene: .; V gene: TRBV27; J gene: TRBJ2-7; CDR3 length: 16
CDR3 DNA: TGCAGCGTTGTCAGGGGCGCAGAGACCCAGTACTTC; CDR3 protein: CSVVRGAETQYF; clone size: .; D gene: .; V gene: TRBV29-1; J gene: TRBJ2-5; CDR3 length: 12
CDR3 DNA: TGTGCCAGCAGAGCGGACCAAGAGACCCAGTACTTC; CDR3 protein: CASRADQETQYF; clone size: many; D gene: .; V gene: TRBV7-2; J gene: TRBJ2-5; CDR3 length: 12
CDR3 DNA: TGTGCCAGCAGCGCCCGGGCCACATACAATGAGCAGTTCTTC; CDR3 protein: CASSARATYNEQFF; clone size: .; D gene: .; V gene: TRBV9; J gene: TRBJ2-1; CDR3 length: 14
CDR3 DNA: TGTGCCAGCAGCTCAAGCGGGACTCAGGGGCAGTACTTC; CDR3 protein: CASSSSGTQGQYF; clone size: few; D gene: TRBD2; V gene: TRBV7-8; J gene: TRBJ2-7; CDR3 length: 13
CDR3 DNA: TGCAGTGCTAGAGTCGTGAGGGGAAACTCTGAAGCTTTCTTT; CDR3 protein: CSARVVRGNSEAFF; clone size: .; D gene: .; V gene: TRBV20-1; J gene: TRBJ1-1; CDR3 length: 14
CDR3 DNA: TGTGCCAGCAGTTTGGAAGGGGGACTAACCTACAATGAGCAGTTCTTC; CDR3 protein: CASSLEGGLTYNEQFF; clone size: few; D gene: .; V gene: TRBV27; J gene: TRBJ2-1; CDR3 length: 16
CDR3 DNA: TGTGCCGTGGGGGGGAACATTCAGTACTTC; CDR3 protein: CAVGGNIQYF; clone size: few; D gene: TRBD2; V gene: TRBV6-5; J gene: TRBJ2-4; CDR3 length: 10
CDR3 DNA: TGTGCCAGCAGGTGGACTAGCGGAAACATTCAGTACTTC; CDR3 protein: CASRWTSGNIQYF; clone size: .; D gene: TRBD2; V gene: TRBV12-3/TRBV12-4; J gene: TRBJ2-4; CDR3 length: 13
CDR3 DNA: TGCAGTGCTAGAGATGAGTTAGGGGTCGGCTACGAGCAGTACTTC; CDR3 protein: CSARDELGVGYEQYF; clone size: .; D gene: .; V gene: TRBV20-1; J gene: TRBJ2-7; CDR3 length: 15
CDR3 DNA: TGCAGCCCCACTGCCCGGTCCAGCTCCTACAATGAGCAGTTCTTC; CDR3 protein: CSPTARSSSYNEQFF; clone size: .; D gene: .; V gene: TRBV20-1; J gene: TRBJ2-1; CDR3 length: 15
CDR3 DNA: TGTGCCAGCAGCATGGTCGTTAGGGAGAACGAGACCCAGTACTTC; CDR3 protein: CASSMVVRENETQYF; clone size: .; D gene: .; V gene: TRBV21-1; J gene: TRBJ2-5; CDR3 length: 15
CDR3 DNA: TGTGCCAGCAGCCCATTCAGGGGAGGGGAGACCCAGTACTTC; CDR3 protein: CASSPFRGGETQYF; clone size: .; D gene: .; V gene: TRBV12-3/TRBV12-4; J gene: TRBJ2-5; CDR3 length: 14
CDR3 DNA: TGTGCCAGCAGCACCCGACAGGGGGTCATCCAAGAGACCCAGTACTTC; CDR3 protein: CASSTRQGVIQETQYF; clone size: few; D gene: TRBD1; V gene: TRBV7-2; J gene: TRBJ2-5; CDR3 length: 16
CDR3 DNA: TGCAGCGCTGGGAGGGCGTCGGGCGGGACCGGGGAGCTGTTTTTT; CDR3 protein: CSAGRASGGTGELFF; clone size: .; D gene: TRBD2; V gene: TRBV29-1; J gene: TRBJ2-2; CDR3 length: 15
CDR3 DNA: TGTGCCAGCAGCCGGGGACTAGGGGATACGCAGTATTTT; CDR3 protein: CASSRGLGDTQYF; clone size: few; D gene: TRBD2; V gene: TRBV7-6; J gene: TRBJ2-3; CDR3 length: 13
CDR3 DNA: TGTGCCAGCAGCCTCGGGTGGAGGGAGCAAAACATTCAGTACTTC; CDR3 protein: CASSLGWREQNIQYF; clone size: many; D gene: .; V gene: TRBV7-9; J gene: TRBJ2-4; CDR3 length: 15
CDR3 DNA: TGTGCCAGCAGTTTATATGCAGGGGACTACGAGCAGTACTTC; CDR3 protein: CASSLYAGDYEQYF; clone size: many; D gene: .; V gene: TRBV12-3/TRBV12-4; J gene: TRBJ2-7; CDR3 length: 14
CDR3 DNA: TGTGCCAGCAGCTTGGAAGTCCTTAACAATCAGCCCCAGCATTTT; CDR3 protein: CASSLEVLNNQPQHF; clone size: many; D gene: .; V gene: TRBV5-8; J gene: TRBJ1-5; CDR3 length: 15
CDR3 DNA: TGTGCCAGCACAAGCACAGGGGGGGACACTGAAGCTTTCTTT; CDR3 protein: CASTSTGGDTEAFF; clone size: .; D gene: TRBD1; V gene: TRBV27; J gene: TRBJ1-1; CDR3 length: 14
CDR3 DNA: TGCTGTGCTAGAGCCAAAGGGGTTACGTCCTACAATGAGCAGTTCTTC; CDR3 protein: CCARAKGVTSYNEQFF; clone size: .; D gene: .; V gene: TRBV20-1; J gene: TRBJ2-1; CDR3 length: 16
CDR3 DNA: TGTGCCAGTAGTATAGAGGCGGGAGTCCCCTACGAGCAGTACTTC; CDR3 protein: CASSIEAGVPYEQYF; clone size: .; D gene: TRBD2; V gene: TRBV19; J gene: TRBJ2-7; CDR3 length: 15
CDR3 DNA: TGCAGTGCTGAAGTCGAGAGCTCCTACAATGAGCAGTTCTTC; CDR3 protein: CSAEVESSYNEQFF; clone size: .; D gene: .; V gene: TRBV20-1; J gene: TRBJ2-1; CDR3 length: 14
CDR3 DNA: TGTGCCAGCAGCTTAGCCTCTAGCCGGGTAGAGACCCAGTACTTC; CDR3 protein: CASSLASSRVETQYF; clone size: few; D gene: .; V gene: TRBV7-2; J gene: TRBJ2-5; CDR3 length: 15
CDR3 DNA: TGCAGCGTTTGGGACTCCGGGGAACTGGATACGCAGTATTTT; CDR3 protein: CSVWDSGELDTQYF; clone size: .; D gene: .; V gene: TRBV29-1; J gene: TRBJ2-3; CDR3 length: 14
CDR3 DNA: TGCGCCAGCAGGGAGGACGTGGACACTGAAGCTTTCTTT; CDR3 protein: CASREDVDTEAFF; clone size: .; D gene: .; V gene: TRBV5-1; J gene: TRBJ1-1; CDR3 length: 13
CDR3 DNA: TGTGCCAGCAGCAAACGCCGGGCGAGGGCCTCGAGCTCCTACAATGAGCAGTTCTTC; CDR3 protein: CASSKRRARASSSYNEQFF; clone size: many; D gene: .; V gene: TRBV21-1; J gene: TRBJ2-1; CDR3 length: 19
CDR3 DNA: TGTGCCATTAGCTCCTGGGGGGCCTACGAGCAGTACTTC; CDR3 protein: CAISSWGAYEQYF; clone size: few; D gene: .; V gene: TRBV10-3; J gene: TRBJ2-7; CDR3 length: 13
CDR3 DNA: TGTGCCAGCAGTAAGAGCAGACGAGGGGACAATGAGCAGTTCTTC; CDR3 protein: CASSKSRRGDNEQFF; clone size: .; D gene: .; V gene: TRBV28; J gene: TRBJ2-1; CDR3 length: 15
CDR3 DNA: TGTGCCAGCAGTTTAGCTGGGTACGGGGCCAACGTCCTGACTTTC; CDR3 protein: CASSLAGYGANVLTF; clone size: few; D gene: .; V gene: TRBV27; J gene: TRBJ2-6; CDR3 length: 15
CDR3 DNA: TGTGCCAGCACCACAGGGGGAAATCAGCCCCAGCATTTT; CDR3 protein: CASTTGGNQPQHF; clone size: .; D gene: TRBD1; V gene: TRBV28; J gene: TRBJ1-5; CDR3 length: 13
CDR3 DNA: TGTGCCAGCAGTTGGGGACCGAGCTCCTACGAGCAGTACTTC; CDR3 protein: CASSWGPSSYEQYF; clone size: .; D gene: .; V gene: TRBV12-3/TRBV12-4; J gene: TRBJ2-7; CDR3 length: 14
CDR3 DNA: TGTGCCAGCCTCCCCGGGACCGCAGGAGATACGCAGTATTTT; CDR3 protein: CASLPGTAGDTQYF; clone size: .; D gene: .; V gene: TRBV9; J gene: TRBJ2-3; CDR3 length: 14
CDR3 DNA: TGCGCCAGCAGTGATGTAGGCCGTGGGAATACGCAGTATTTT; CDR3 protein: CASSDVGRGNTQYF; clone size: many; D gene: .; V gene: TRBV10-1; J gene: TRBJ2-3; CDR3 length: 14
CDR3 DNA: TGTGCCAGCAGCCACTCGTACCAAGAGACCCAGTACTTC; CDR3 protein: CASSHSYQETQYF; clone size: many; D gene: .; V gene: TRBV3-1; J gene: TRBJ2-5; CDR3 length: 13
CDR3 DNA: TGTGCCAGCAGCTTAAATGGCGACTCCTACAATGAGCAGTTCTTC; CDR3 protein: CASSLNGDSYNEQFF; clone size: .; D gene: .; V gene: TRBV7-2; J gene: TRBJ2-1; CDR3 length: 15
CDR3 DNA: TGTGCCAGCAGTCGACAGGTCGGTAGCGGGAGGGCCCGTCCAGATACGCAGTATTTT; CDR3 protein: CASSRQVGSGRARPDTQYF; clone size: .; D gene: TRBD2; V gene: TRBV6-2/TRBV6-3; J gene: TRBJ2-3; CDR3 length: 19
CDR3 DNA: TGTGCCAGCAGCCAAGGCCCCCCTGATGAGCAGTTCTTC; CDR3 protein: CASSQGPPDEQFF; clone size: .; D gene: .; V gene: TRBV3-1; J gene: TRBJ2-1; CDR3 length: 13
CDR3 DNA: TGTGCCGTTGTGATAGGACTAGGCCACGAGCAGTACTTC; CDR3 protein: CAVVIGLGHEQYF; clone size: few; D gene: TRBD2; V gene: TRBV2; J gene: TRBJ2-7; CDR3 length: 13
CDR3 DNA: TGTGCCAGCAGCTTAAGAGGAAAGGGGGCCCAAGAGACCCAGTACTTC; CDR3 protein: CASSLRGKGAQETQYF; clone size: .; D gene: TRBD1; V gene: TRBV7-3; J gene: TRBJ2-5; CDR3 length: 16
CDR3 DNA: TGTGCCAGCAGCTTATCCGGGACAGGGGTGTCGGCGGGGTCCTACGAGCAGTACTTC; CDR3 protein: CASSLSGTGVSAGSYEQYF; clone size: few; D gene: TRBD1; V gene: TRBV7-6; J gene: TRBJ2-7; CDR3 length: 19
CDR3 DNA: TGTGCAACACAGGGCAGAGGCAACCGAAACACCATATATTTT; CDR3 protein: CATQGRGNRNTIYF; clone size: few; D gene: .; V gene: TRBV25-1; J gene: TRBJ1-3; CDR3 length: 14
CDR3 DNA: TGTGCCAGTAGTGCCTCCTTAGCCCTAGCGGCATCCTACGAGCAGTACTTC; CDR3 protein: CASSASLALAASYEQYF; clone size: few; D gene: TRBD2; V gene: TRBV19; J gene: TRBJ2-7; CDR3 length: 17